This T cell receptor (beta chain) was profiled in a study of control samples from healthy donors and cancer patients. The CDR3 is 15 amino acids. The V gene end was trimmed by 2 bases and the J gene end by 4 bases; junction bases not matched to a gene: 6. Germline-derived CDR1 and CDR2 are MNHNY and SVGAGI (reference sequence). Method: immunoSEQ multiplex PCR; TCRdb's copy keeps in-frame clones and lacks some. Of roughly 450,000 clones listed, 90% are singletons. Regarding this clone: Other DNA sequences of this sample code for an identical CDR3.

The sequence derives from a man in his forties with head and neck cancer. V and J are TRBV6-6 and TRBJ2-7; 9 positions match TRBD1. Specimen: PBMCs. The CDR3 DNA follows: TGTGCCAGCAGTTACCCGGGACAGGGTATTTACGAGCAGTACTTC. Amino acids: CASSYPGQGIYEQYF.